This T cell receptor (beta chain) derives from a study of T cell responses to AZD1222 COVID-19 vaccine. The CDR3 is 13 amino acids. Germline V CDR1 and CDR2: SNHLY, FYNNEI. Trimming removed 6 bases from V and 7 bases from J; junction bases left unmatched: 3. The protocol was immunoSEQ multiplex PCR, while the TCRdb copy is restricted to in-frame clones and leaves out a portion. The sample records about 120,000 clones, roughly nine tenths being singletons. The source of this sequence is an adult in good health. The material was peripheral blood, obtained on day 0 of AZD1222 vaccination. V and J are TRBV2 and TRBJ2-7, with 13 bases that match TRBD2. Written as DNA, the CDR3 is TGTGCCAGCAGCGGGACTAGCGGGATGGAGCAGTACTTC. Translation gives CASSGTSGMEQYF.